This T cell receptor (beta chain) was sequenced for a study of siplizumab effects on memory and regulatory T cells. Findings and caveats of the study: Proliferating Tregs taken from siplizumab cultures were not shown to have a confirmed suppressive function. Siplizumab conditions gave an average of 68.8% Treg-derived mappable alloreactive CD4+ clones, versus about 25% for controls.

About this clone itself: What it recognizes is unknown.

Germline CDR1 is LGHNA and CDR2 is YNFKEQ. This CDR3 is built from 15 residues. V was shortened by 1 base and J by 1 base, with 8 bases between the two germline ends. Around 100,000 TCR templates underwent assay in every sample. The protocol was immunoSEQ multiplex PCR, while the TCRdb copy is restricted to in-frame clones and leaves out a portion. Among about 120,000 clones listed, roughly 94% were seen once. The sequenced material came from non-Treg CD4+ T cells sorted from blood. This TCR was sampled from a human donor in good health. The chain employs TRBV4-2 and TRBJ1-3; D gene ambiguous. The CDR3 loop is CASSQVQESGNTIYF. In nucleotides, the CDR3 is TGTGCCAGCAGCCAAGTTCAGGAGTCTGGAAACACCATATATTTT.